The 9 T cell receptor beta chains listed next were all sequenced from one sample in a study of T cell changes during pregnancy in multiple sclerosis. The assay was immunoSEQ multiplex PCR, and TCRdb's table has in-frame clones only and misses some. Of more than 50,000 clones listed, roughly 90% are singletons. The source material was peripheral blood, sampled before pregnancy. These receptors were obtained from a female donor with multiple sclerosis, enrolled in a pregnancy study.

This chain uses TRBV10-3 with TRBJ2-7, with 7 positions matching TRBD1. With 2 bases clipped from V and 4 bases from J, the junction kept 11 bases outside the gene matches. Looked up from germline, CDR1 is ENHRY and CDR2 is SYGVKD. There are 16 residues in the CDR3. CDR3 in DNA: TGTGCCATCAGTGAGCCTCAGACAGGGTCCGGATACGAGCAGTACTTC. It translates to CAISEPQTGSGYEQYF.

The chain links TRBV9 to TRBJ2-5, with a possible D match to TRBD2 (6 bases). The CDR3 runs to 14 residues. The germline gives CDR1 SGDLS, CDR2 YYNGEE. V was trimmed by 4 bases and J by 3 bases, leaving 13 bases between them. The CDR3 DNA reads TGTGCCAGCAGCCCCCTCGGAGGGGAAGAGACCCAGTACTTC. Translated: CASSPLGGEETQYF.

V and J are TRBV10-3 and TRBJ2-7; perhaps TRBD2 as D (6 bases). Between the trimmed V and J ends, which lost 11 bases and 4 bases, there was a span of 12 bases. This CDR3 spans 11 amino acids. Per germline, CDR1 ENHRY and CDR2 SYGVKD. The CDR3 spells CASTGEYEQYF. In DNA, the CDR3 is TGTGCCTCCACGGGAGAGTACGAGCAGTACTTC.

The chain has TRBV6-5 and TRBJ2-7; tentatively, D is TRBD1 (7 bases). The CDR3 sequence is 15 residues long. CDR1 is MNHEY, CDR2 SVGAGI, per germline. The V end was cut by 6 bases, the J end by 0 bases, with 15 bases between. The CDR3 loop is CASRGLRQGSYEQYF. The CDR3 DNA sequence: TGTGCCAGCAGGGGACTCCGACAGGGCTCCTACGAGCAGTACTTC.

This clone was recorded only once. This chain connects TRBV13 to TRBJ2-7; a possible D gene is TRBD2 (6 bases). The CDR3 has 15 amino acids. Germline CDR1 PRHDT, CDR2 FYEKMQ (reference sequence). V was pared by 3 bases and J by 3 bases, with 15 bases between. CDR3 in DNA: TGTGCCAGCAGCTTCGCAGCGGGTGATGACTACGAGCAGTACTTC. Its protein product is CASSFAAGDDYEQYF.

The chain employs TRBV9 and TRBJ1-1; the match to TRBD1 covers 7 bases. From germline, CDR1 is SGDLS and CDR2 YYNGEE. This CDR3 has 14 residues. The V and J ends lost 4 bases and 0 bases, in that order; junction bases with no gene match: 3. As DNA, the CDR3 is TGTGCCAGCAGCAACGGACAGGTGAACACTGAAGCTTTCTTT. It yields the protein CASSNGQVNTEAFF.

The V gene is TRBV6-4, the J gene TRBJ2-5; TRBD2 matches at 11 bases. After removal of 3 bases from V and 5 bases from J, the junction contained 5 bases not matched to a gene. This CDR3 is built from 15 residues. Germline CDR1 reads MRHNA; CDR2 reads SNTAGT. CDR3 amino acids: CASSETSGGGETQYF. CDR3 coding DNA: TGTGCCAGCAGTGAAACTAGCGGGGGAGGGGAGACCCAGTACTTC.

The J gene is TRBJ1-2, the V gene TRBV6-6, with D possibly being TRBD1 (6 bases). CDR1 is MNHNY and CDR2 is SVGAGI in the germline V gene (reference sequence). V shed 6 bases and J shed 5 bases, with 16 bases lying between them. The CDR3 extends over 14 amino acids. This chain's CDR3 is CASRGSGGSYGYTF. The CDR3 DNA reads TGTGCCAGCAGGGGGTCGGGGGGCAGTTATGGCTACACCTTC.

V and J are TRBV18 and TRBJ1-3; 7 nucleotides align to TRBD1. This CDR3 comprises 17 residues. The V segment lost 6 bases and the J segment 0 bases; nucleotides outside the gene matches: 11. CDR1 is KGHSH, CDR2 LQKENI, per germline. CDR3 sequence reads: CASSPRTGRSSGNTIYF. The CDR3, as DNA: TGTGCCAGCTCCCCCAGGACAGGCCGGAGCTCTGGAAACACCATATATTTT.